This T cell receptor (beta chain) was sequenced for a study of T cell changes during pregnancy in multiple sclerosis. CDR1 is LNHDA and CDR2 is SQIVND in the germline V gene (reference sequence). The ends lost 1 base at V and 4 bases at J; junction bases unmatched: 13. This CDR3 region has 19 residues. Produced via immunoSEQ multiplex PCR; TCRdb's table is partial and in-frame only. The sample carries around 42,000 clones, approximately 91% recorded once. This sample comprised CD4+ T cells from peripheral blood mononuclear cells, obtained before pregnancy. The chain combines TRBV19 with TRBJ2-6; 7 bases are shared with TRBD1. The TCR comes from a female donor with multiple sclerosis, enrolled in a pregnancy study. CDR3 sequence: CASSIARQGIIPGANVLTF. Here the CDR3 DNA reads TGTGCCAGTAGTATAGCGCGACAGGGAATAATCCCCGGGGCCAACGTCCTGACTTTC.